One and the same sample provided the 10 T cell receptor beta chains below, sequenced in a study of blood T cell repertoires in COVID-19. Sequencing was performed with immunoSEQ multiplex PCR; in TCRdb, only in-frame clones are kept and a portion is missing. The sample shows under 500,000 clones, roughly 90% of them seen only once. The sample consisted of peripheral blood. Receptors were obtained from a woman in her 30s with acute or convalescent COVID-19.

This chain uses TRBV7-2 with TRBJ2-3, with D maybe TRBD1 (7 bases). Deletions cut 3 bases from V and 6 bases from J, with 10 bases between. The germline gives CDR1 SGHTA, CDR2 FQGNSA. The CDR3 extends over 13 amino acids. The CDR3 nucleotides read TGTGCCAGCAGCTTGCAGGGGGGCGATACGCAGTATTTT. Protein sequence: CASSLQGGDTQYF.

The genes are TRBV27 and TRBJ2-1; 11 bases are a match to TRBD2. CDR1 MNHEY and CDR2 SMNVEV come from the germline V gene (reference sequence). This CDR3 is built from 15 residues. The ends lost 5 bases at V and 7 bases at J; junction bases unmatched: 7. The CDR3 nucleotides read TGTGCCAGCAGTGAGTTAGCGGGGGGGGTAAATGAGCAGTTCTTC. Protein product: CASSELAGGVNEQFF.

CDR3 DNA sequence: TGTGCCAGCAGTTTTAATCGGGGCTACGAGCAGTACTTC. Translating gives CASSFNRGYEQYF. The rearrangement uses TRBV27 and TRBJ2-7; weak D call: TRBD2 (5 bases). The CDR3 consists of 13 residues. Trimming left V 3 bases short and J 3 bases short, with 9 bases between. In germline, CDR1 is MNHEY, CDR2 SMNVEV (reference sequence).

V is TRBV5-1 and J is TRBJ2-5; 10 bases are a match to TRBD2. Germline V gene lookup returns CDR1 SGHRS and CDR2 YFSETQ. J lost 5 bases, V lost 4 bases, and 5 bases had no gene match. CDR3 length equals 14 residues. The CDR3 DNA reads TGCGCCAGCAGCACCGGACTAGCGGACGAGACCCAGTACTTC. Amino acids: CASSTGLADETQYF.

V and J are TRBV19 and TRBJ1-4, with 10 bases identical to TRBD1. The CDR3 is 14 residues long. V dropped 7 bases and J dropped 7; count of bases not matched to a gene: 6. Looked up from germline, CDR1 is LNHDA and CDR2 is SQIVND (reference sequence). In DNA form, the CDR3 reads TGTGCCAGTACCCCGACAGGGGGCGGTGAAAAACTGTTTTTT. Its translation: CASTPTGGGEKLFF.

CDR3 region: CASSEAGRGGNGYTF. In nucleotides, the CDR3 is TGTGCCAGCAGTGAAGCGGGCAGGGGAGGGAATGGCTACACCTTC. This rearrangement joins TRBV2 to TRBJ1-2; a possible D gene is TRBD1 (6 bases). Germline V lookup: CDR1 SNHLY, CDR2 FYNNEI. This CDR3 comprises 15 residues. The V and J ends lost 0 bases and 6 bases respectively, with 14 bases between them. The variable domain in full, with the rest retrieved from reference TRBV2 and TRBJ1-2, is EPEVTQTPSHQVTQMGQEVILRCVPISNHLYFYWYRQILGQKVEFLVSFYNNEISEKSEIFDDQFSVERPDGSNFTLKIRSTKLEDSAMYFCASSEAGRGGNGYTFGSGTRLTVV.

The V and J genes are TRBV21-1 and TRBJ2-5; whether TRBD2, the table's D call, matches the DNA was not checked. TRBV21-1 constitutes a pseudogene. The CDR3 consists of 14 residues. CDR3 DNA sequence: TGTGCCAGCAGCAAAACCGGGAACCAAGAGACCCAGTACTTC. It specifies CASSKTGNQETQYF.

The chain uses TRBV9 and TRBJ2-5, with 10 bases fitting TRBD1. Per the germline V gene, CDR1 is SGDLS and CDR2 is YYNGEE. The CDR3 length is 16 residues. V gave up 3 bases and J gave up 0 bases; unmatched junction bases: 5. The CDR3 reads CASSGGQGGNQETQYF. The CDR3 nucleotides read TGTGCCAGCAGCGGAGGACAGGGGGGAAACCAAGAGACCCAGTACTTC.

This rearrangement joins TRBV28 to TRBJ1-5; TRBD1 aligns across 7 bases. Unmatched junction bases numbered 7, after V lost 6 bases and J lost 2 bases. CDR1 and CDR2 from the germline V gene are MDHEN and SYDVKM. There are 15 residues in the CDR3. CDR3: CASSPDRWRNQPQHF. The CDR3 nucleotides read TGTGCCAGCAGCCCGGACAGGTGGCGCAATCAGCCCCAGCATTTT. Using reference TRBV28 and TRBJ1-5 for the parts outside the CDR3, the full variable domain is DVKVTQSSRYLVKRTGEKVFLECVQDMDHENMFWYRQDPGLGLRLIYFSYDVKMKEKGDIPEGYSVSREKKERFSLILESASTNQTSMYLCASSPDRWRNQPQHFGDGTRLSIL.

This sequence joins TRBV5-6 and TRBJ1-3; 7 bases align to TRBD1. The V segment lost 4 bases and the J segment 1 base; nucleotides outside the gene matches: 8. Germline CDR1 and CDR2: SGHDT and YYEEEE. CDR3 length: 16 residues. CDR3 residues: CASSGNRGSSGNTIYF. CDR3 nucleotides: TGTGCCAGCAGCGGCAACAGGGGAAGTTCTGGAAACACCATATATTTT.